Presented here are 24 T cell receptor beta chains from one specimen sequenced in a study of blood T cell repertoires in COVID-19. Using immunoSEQ multiplex PCR, the repertoire was profiled, and TCRdb retains in-frame clones only, with some absent. Of about 250,000 clones in the sample, 80% to 90% were seen once. Sequenced: PBMCs or T cells enriched from blood (not recorded which). The source is a man aged 35 to 55 who had recovered from COVID-19.

The J gene is TRBJ1-1, the V gene TRBV12-3 or TRBV12-4, with 8 bases fitting TRBD1. The V segment lost 6 bases and the J segment 8 bases; nucleotides outside the gene matches: 8. This CDR3 contains 13 residues. The CDR3 region has the DNA TGTGCCAGCAGCCCAGGGGGCGAAGGGGAAGCTTTCTTT. This encodes CASSPGGEGEAFF.

This clone was recorded only once. This chain joins TRBV18 and TRBJ2-7; tentative D call: TRBD1 (6 bases). This CDR3 is built from 14 residues. Germline CDR1 is KGHSH and CDR2 is LQKENI. V lost 0 bases and J 2 bases, leaving 8 bases between the germline ends. CDR3 DNA sequence: TGTGCCAGCTCACCACCGACAGGCACCTACGAGCAGTACTTC. This codes for CASSPPTGTYEQYF.

The chain recombines TRBV5-5 with TRBJ1-3, with 7 bases lining up with TRBD1. Germline CDR1 and CDR2: SGHKS and YYEKEE (reference sequence). V was clipped by 4 bases and J by 0 bases; unmatched bases: 4. The CDR3 has 15 residues. CDR3 protein: CASSGGTASGNTIYF. The CDR3 DNA is TGTGCCAGCAGCGGCGGGACAGCCTCTGGAAACACCATATATTTT. Full variable domain (remainder filled in from reference TRBV5-5 and TRBJ1-3): DAGVTQSPTHLIKTRGQQVTLRCSPISGHKSVSWYQQVLGQGPQFIFQYYEKEERGRGNFPDRFSARQFPNYSSELNVNALLLGDSALYLCASSGGTASGNTIYFGEGSWLTVV.

The chain recombines TRBV5-6 with TRBJ1-2; D is undetermined. CDR1 is SGHDT and CDR2 is YYEEEE in the germline V gene. The CDR3 consists of 13 residues. Trimming removed 0 bases from V and 7 bases from J, with 10 bases in between. CDR3 amino acids: CASSLVSAAGYTF. CDR3 coding DNA: TGTGCCAGCAGCTTGGTATCAGCGGCTGGCTACACCTTC. The whole variable domain, remainder taken from reference TRBV5-6 and TRBJ1-2, is DAGVTQSPTHLIKTRGQQVTLRCSPKSGHDTVSWYQQALGQGPQFIFQYYEEEERQRGNFPDRFSGHQFPNYSSELNVNALLLGDSALYLCASSLVSAAGYTFGSGTRLTVV.

The rearrangement uses TRBV7-9 and TRBJ2-7, with 10 bases that match TRBD1. Germline lookup yields CDR1 SEHNR and CDR2 FQNEAQ (reference sequence). The CDR3 runs to 11 residues. CDR3 loop: CPDRGLYEQYF. The CDR3, as DNA: TGTCCAGACAGGGGGCTCTACGAGCAGTACTTC.

The gene calls are TRBV27 and TRBJ2-7; a weak D match, TRBD1 (7 bases). The germline V gene has CDR1 MNHEY and CDR2 SMNVEV (reference sequence). The CDR3 consists of 15 residues. V lost 4 bases and J 3 bases, leaving 16 bases between the germline ends. DNA for the CDR3: TGTGCCAGCAGTTCGTACAGGGGACTCATCTACGAGCAGTACTTC. It codes for CASSSYRGLIYEQYF.

In this sample, this clone turned up a few times. J is TRBJ1-2 and V is TRBV5-6; 8 nucleotides match TRBD1. The V gene end was trimmed by 0 bases and the J gene end by 2 bases; junction bases not matched to a gene: 3. CDR3 size: 15 residues. Germline CDR1 and CDR2: SGHDT and YYEEEE. The CDR3 sequence: CASSLVTGDNYGYTF. For the CDR3, the DNA is TGTGCCAGCAGCTTGGTGACAGGGGACAACTATGGCTACACCTTC.

This rearrangement joins TRBV9 to TRBJ1-6; the D gene is possibly TRBD1 (6 bases). CDR3 length: 16 amino acids. CDR1 SGDLS and CDR2 YYNGEE come from the germline V gene. Trimming cost V 0 bases and J 10 bases, with 17 bases left between them. CDR3 coding DNA: TGTGCCAGCAGCGTAGATCAGGGGCCCCTTGGATCACCCCTCCACTTT. This gives the protein CASSVDQGPLGSPLHF.

This clone was observed once. V usage is TRBV6-5 and J usage is TRBJ2-7; 8 positions agree with TRBD1. V was clipped by 6 bases and J by 4 bases; unmatched bases: 5. The V gene's germline CDR1 is MNHEY and CDR2 SVGAGI. The CDR3 is 13 residues long. This CDR3 reads CASRTGQAYEQYF. The DNA for the CDR3 is TGTGCCAGCAGGACGGGACAGGCATACGAGCAGTACTTC.

This chain links TRBV28 with TRBJ1-6, with D possibly matching TRBD1 (6 bases). Germline V gives CDR1 MDHEN, CDR2 SYDVKM. This CDR3 spans 17 amino acids. V dropped 6 bases and J dropped 9 bases, with 24 bases sitting between them. CDR3 sequence reads: CASRSDFGQPKGSPLHF. DNA of the CDR3: TGTGCCAGCAGGTCCGACTTCGGACAGCCAAAGGGTTCACCCCTCCACTTT. Filled out from reference TRBV28 and TRBJ1-6, the complete variable domain reads DVKVTQSSRYLVKRTGEKVFLECVQDMDHENMFWYRQDPGLGLRLIYFSYDVKMKEKGDIPEGYSVSREKKERFSLILESASTNQTSMYLCASRSDFGQPKGSPLHFGNGTRLTVT.

A word on this clone: The same CDR3 can be traced to other DNA sequences in this sample. This chain links TRBV9 with TRBJ1-5, with D unresolved. Germline CDR1 SGDLS, CDR2 YYNGEE. The CDR3 is 13 residues long. The V gene lost 2 bases and the J gene lost 0 bases, with 3 bases spanning the gap. Here the CDR3 DNA reads TGTGCCAGCAGCGTCGGTAGCAATCAGCCCCAGCATTTT. Residues: CASSVGSNQPQHF.

V usage is TRBV6-4 and J usage is TRBJ1-2; 8 bases agree with TRBD1. CDR3 length: 13 amino acids. CDR1 and CDR2 (germline): MRHNA, SNTAGT. Losses at the gene ends were 5 bases for V and 6 bases for J; bases not matched to a gene: 5. Here the CDR3 reads CASSPGQVDGYTF. CDR3 DNA sequence: TGTGCCAGCAGTCCGGGACAGGTGGATGGCTACACCTTC.

The V and J genes are TRBV27 and TRBJ2-2; 8 nucleotides align to TRBD1. The CDR3 contains 14 residues. V lost 10 bases and J lost 0; bases outside the gene matches: 4. Germline V lookup: CDR1 MNHEY, CDR2 SMNVEV (reference sequence). CDR3 DNA: TGTGCCACTTCGGGACAGGCGAACACCGGGGAGCTGTTTTTT. This encodes CATSGQANTGELFF.

The V and J genes are TRBV10-3 and TRBJ2-2; the match to TRBD2 covers 9 bases. The ends lost 2 bases at V and 4 bases at J; junction bases unmatched: 5. CDR1 ENHRY and CDR2 SYGVKD come from the germline V gene. The CDR3 contains 16 residues. The CDR3 sequence: CAISEVQAGGTGELFF. CDR3 in DNA: TGTGCCATCAGTGAGGTTCAAGCGGGGGGCACCGGGGAGCTGTTTTTT.

The chain couples TRBV7-2 to TRBJ2-3; tentative D call: TRBD1 (6 bases). The CDR3 contains 14 residues. V was pared by 5 bases and J by 2 bases, with 11 bases between. Germline V gene data show CDR1 as SGHTA and CDR2 as FQGNSA. CDR3 protein: CASSPGQHTDTQYF. As DNA, the CDR3 is TGTGCCAGCAGCCCAGGACAGCACACAGATACGCAGTATTTT.

The V call is TRBV5-1, the J call TRBJ1-3; 10 positions match TRBD1. The CDR3 runs 15 residues. CDR1 is SGHRS and CDR2 is YFSETQ in the germline V gene. V gave up 4 bases and J gave up 4 bases; unmatched junction bases: 5. The CDR3 coding sequence is TGCGCCAGCAGCGAAGGGACAGGGGACGGAAACACCATATATTTT. Its translation is CASSEGTGDGNTIYF. Filled out from reference TRBV5-1 and TRBJ1-3, the complete variable domain reads KAGVTQTPRYLIKTRGQQVTLSCSPISGHRSVSWYQQTPGQGLQFLFEYFSETQRNKGNFPGRFSGRQFSNSRSEMNVSTLELGDSALYLCASSEGTGDGNTIYFGEGSWLTVV.

This clone appeared a single time. The chain links TRBV7-9 to TRBJ1-6, with a weak D call TRBD1 (6 bases). From germline, CDR1 is SEHNR and CDR2 FQNEAQ (reference sequence). The V gene lost 4 bases and the J gene lost 14 bases, with 12 bases spanning the gap. The CDR3 covers 12 residues. The CDR3: CASSSNRETLHF. CDR3 in DNA: TGTGCCAGCAGCTCTAACAGGGAAACCCTCCACTTT.

The V and J genes are TRBV7-9 and TRBJ2-7, with TRBD1 as a possible D gene (6 bases). Between the trimmed V and J ends, which lost 0 bases and 1 base, there was a span of 7 bases. CDR1 is SEHNR and CDR2 is FQNEAQ in the germline V gene (reference sequence). The CDR3 is 14 residues long. CDR3 residues: CASSLAGQSYEQYF. In DNA form, the CDR3 reads TGTGCCAGCAGCTTAGCAGGACAGTCCTACGAGCAGTACTTC.

The J gene is TRBJ2-5, the V gene TRBV4-3; 10 bases are a match to TRBD2. The CDR3 covers 17 residues. The germline CDR1 and CDR2 sequences are LGHNA and YSLEER. J was trimmed by 5 bases and V by 0 bases; bases with no gene match: 9. CDR3 bases: TGCGCCAGCAGCCAAGATCCAGCGGGGGGGATAGGCGAGACCCAGTACTTC. Translating it yields CASSQDPAGGIGETQYF.

The rearrangement joins TRBV18 to TRBJ2-1, with 9 bases fitting TRBD1. From germline, CDR1 is KGHSH and CDR2 LQKENI. V dropped 2 bases and J dropped 9; count of bases not matched to a gene: 5. The CDR3 is 14 amino acids. This CDR3 is CASSPETGGGEQFF. The CDR3 DNA reads TGTGCCAGCTCACCAGAGACAGGGGGAGGTGAGCAGTTCTTC. Looking up the rest from reference TRBV18 and TRBJ2-1 gives the full variable domain: NAGVMQNPRHLVRRRGQEARLRCSPMKGHSHVYWYRQLPEEGLKFMVYLQKENIIDESGMPKERFSAEFPKEGPSILRIQQVVRGDSAAYFCASSPETGGGEQFFGPGTRLTVL.

J is TRBJ2-7 and V is TRBV27, with D uncertain. Trimming shortened V by 2 bases and J by 5 bases, and 16 bases separated the two germline ends. Germline loops: CDR1 MNHEY, CDR2 SMNVEV (reference sequence). The CDR3 is 15 amino acids. Written as DNA, the CDR3 is TGTGCCAGCAGTTTAATCTCTAGAGTCAGCCACGAGCAGTACTTC. Translating it yields CASSLISRVSHEQYF.

V gene TRBV28 combines with J gene TRBJ2-7; 11 nucleotides agree with TRBD2. Per the germline V gene, CDR1 is MDHEN and CDR2 is SYDVKM. J gave up 5 bases and V 2 bases, and 8 bases lay outside the gene matches. The CDR3 contains 16 residues. The CDR3 is CASSLDETGLADEQYF. For the CDR3, the DNA is TGTGCCAGCAGTTTAGATGAGACGGGACTAGCGGACGAGCAGTACTTC.

The rearrangement uses TRBV7-3 and TRBJ2-3; 9 bases fit TRBD2. This CDR3 has 16 residues. V was clipped by 1 base and J by 2 bases; unmatched bases: 4. CDR1 is SGHTA, CDR2 FQGTGA, per germline. CDR3 nucleotide sequence: TGTGCCAGCAGCTTAAACGGACTAGCGACCACAGATACGCAGTATTTT. As protein: CASSLNGLATTDTQYF.

The J gene is TRBJ1-2, the V gene TRBV28; 7 nucleotides agree with TRBD1. Germline V lookup: CDR1 MDHEN, CDR2 SYDVKM. The CDR3 is 14 amino acids. V lost 2 bases, J lost 2 bases, and 2 bases stayed unmatched. The CDR3 loop reads CASSLDRVNYGYTF. The CDR3 bases are TGTGCCAGCAGTTTAGACAGGGTGAACTATGGCTACACCTTC.